These 8 T cell receptor beta chains were all obtained from the same sample, sequenced in a study of T cell changes during pregnancy in multiple sclerosis. Libraries were prepared by immunoSEQ multiplex PCR; TCRdb keeps only in-frame clonotypes and omits some of them. The sample consists of tens of thousands of clones, about 96% of them appearing once. The sequenced sample was CD8+ T cells from peripheral blood mononuclear cells, obtained after pregnancy. The receptors stem from a female donor with multiple sclerosis, enrolled in a pregnancy study.

The chain recombines TRBV5-4 with TRBJ2-7; D might be TRBD2 (5 bases). Looked up from germline, CDR1 is SGHNT and CDR2 is YYREEE (reference sequence). Deletions cut 0 bases from V and 2 bases from J, with 9 bases between. The CDR3 length is 14 residues. In DNA, the CDR3 is TGTGCCAGCAGCTTGGGGACTGGAGCCTACGAGCAGTACTTC. It translates to CASSLGTGAYEQYF.

This chain uses TRBV13 with TRBJ1-1; no definite D call. Trimming stripped 0 bases from V and 4 bases from J, with 6 bases between. Germline CDR1 is PRHDT and CDR2 is FYEKMQ (reference sequence). The CDR3 extends over 13 amino acids. This CDR3 is CASSLGRSTEAFF. CDR3 DNA: TGTGCCAGCAGCTTAGGCAGGTCCACTGAAGCTTTCTTT.

The CDR3 nucleotides read TGTGCCAGCAGTTTATTAGGCTTGCGGACTAGCGGGCTGTACGAGCAGTACTTC. This translates into CASSLLGLRTSGLYEQYF. The chain links TRBV28 to TRBJ2-7; 11 positions agree with TRBD2. Germline V CDR1 and CDR2: MDHEN, SYDVKM. There are 18 residues in the CDR3. Germline trimming cut 1 base from V and 4 bases from J; bases unmatched to any gene: 12.

This chain connects TRBV4-3 to TRBJ1-4; 10 positions match TRBD1. Germline V gene sequence: CDR1 LGHNA, CDR2 YSLEER. This CDR3 is 15 amino acids long. J was trimmed by 6 bases and V by 5 bases; bases with no gene match: 6. The CDR3 coding sequence is TGCGCCAGCAGCTCATGGGACAGGGGAGATGAAAAACTGTTTTTT. Translated, it gives CASSSWDRGDEKLFF.

The V and J genes are TRBV28 and TRBJ1-5; D not resolved. The germline V gene has CDR1 MDHEN and CDR2 SYDVKM. Between the trimmed V and J ends, which lost 1 base and 1 base, there was a span of 8 bases. The CDR3 contains 15 residues. The CDR3 protein is CASSLLGDSNQPQHF. The CDR3, as DNA: TGTGCCAGCAGTTTATTGGGAGACAGCAATCAGCCCCAGCATTTT.

This clone was found once. The chain employs TRBV7-9 and TRBJ2-1; D may be TRBD2 (6 bases). The V gene's germline CDR1 is SEHNR and CDR2 FQNEAQ (reference sequence). V was cut by 4 bases and J by 6 bases, with 16 bases left in between. CDR3 length equals 15 residues. The CDR3 is CASSSSGGIFNEQFF. In nucleotides, the CDR3 is TGTGCCAGCAGCTCCTCGGGCGGGATATTCAATGAGCAGTTCTTC.

This sequence joins TRBV5-6 and TRBJ1-2; the D is unclear. The germline CDR1 and CDR2 sequences are SGHDT and YYEEEE. The CDR3 is made up of 11 amino acids. The germline V and J ends were trimmed by 3 bases and 6 bases, with 6 bases remaining between them. The CDR3 region is CASSWENGYTF. The CDR3 DNA reads TGTGCCAGCAGCTGGGAGAATGGCTACACCTTC. Complete variable domain (other parts from reference TRBV5-6 and TRBJ1-2): DAGVTQSPTHLIKTRGQQVTLRCSPKSGHDTVSWYQQALGQGPQFIFQYYEEEERQRGNFPDRFSGHQFPNYSSELNVNALLLGDSALYLCASSWENGYTFGSGTRLTVV.

The CDR3 DNA follows: TGTGCCAGCAGCGGGACAGGGGAGGTGGATGGCTACACCTTC. As protein: CASSGTGEVDGYTF. This chain links TRBV5-4 with TRBJ1-2; 10 nucleotides align to TRBD1. V was clipped by 4 bases and J by 6 bases; unmatched bases: 6. The germline CDR1 and CDR2 sequences are SGHNT and YYREEE (reference sequence). This CDR3 comprises 14 residues.